This is a list of T cell receptor beta chains from one sample in a study of shared clonotypes between healthy human individuals. Sequencing was performed with immunoSEQ multiplex PCR; in TCRdb, only in-frame clones are kept and a portion is missing. Of roughly 810,000 clones detected, 90% to 97% appear once; the ten largest clones hold about 0.25%. The sequencing input was naive CD8+ T cells sorted from blood. The receptors were gathered from a man aged 25 to 40 in good health. CDR3s leave out the opening cysteine and the closing phenylalanine or tryptophan.

V: TRBV5-1; J: TRBJ1-2; CDR3: ASSFLPDRGPLAGYT
V: TRBV10-2; J: TRBJ2-7; CDR3: ASSGLGDYEQY
V: TRBV6-5; J: TRBJ2-3; CDR3: ASSSGTGTDTQY
V: TRBV19; J: TRBJ2-7; CDR3: ASSITMIRRGPEQY
V: TRBV11-2; J: TRBJ2-2; CDR3: ASSSSGGQGITGELF
V: TRBV7-2; J: TRBJ2-7; CDR3: ASSASELAHYEQY
V: TRBV28; J: TRBJ2-3; CDR3: ASSLPQGLAGGPSLHTDTQY
V: TRBV5-1; J: TRBJ2-7; CDR3: ASSLERAALGEQY
V: TRBV11-2; J: TRBJ1-2; CDR3: ASSLSGATGGYT
V: TRBV27; J: TRBJ2-7; CDR3: ASSLLGEFPYEQY
V: TRBV27; J: TRBJ2-7; CDR3: ASSLGTSGSSNEQY
V: TRBV7-9; J: TRBJ2-2; CDR3: ASSLVQSTGELF
V: TRBV6-5; J: TRBJ2-5; CDR3: ASSHSWEETQY
V: TRBV11-2; J: TRBJ2-5; CDR3: ASSPWTGAGETQY
V: TRBV28; J: TRBJ1-4; CDR3: ASSFGAGRREKLF
V: TRBV5-1; J: TRBJ2-7; CDR3: ASSWSRTSGQIYEQY
V: TRBV7-8; J: TRBJ2-7; CDR3: ASSSLSPYEQY
V: TRBV7-2; J: TRBJ2-7; CDR3: ASSGGSNEQY
V: TRBV2; J: TRBJ2-3; CDR3: ASRPGQGVNTQY
V: TRBV28; J: TRBJ2-7; CDR3: ASSLKISGDYEQY
V: TRBV6-5; J: TRBJ1-1; CDR3: ASSYVGGVAEAF
V: TRBV7-6; J: TRBJ1-1; CDR3: ASSLGVAGGTEAF
V: TRBV7-9; J: TRBJ1-2; CDR3: ASSRHQLRQGNGYT
V: TRBV10-3; J: TRBJ2-3; CDR3: ANSAGSSTDTQY
V: TRBV7-8; J: TRBJ2-1; CDR3: ASSLGGTSYNEQF
V: TRBV14; J: TRBJ2-1; CDR3: ASSQVSGRSNEQF
V: TRBV19; J: TRBJ2-7; CDR3: ASSIGAGDYEQY
V: TRBV9; J: TRBJ2-4; CDR3: ASSLLGTEGEKEY
V: TRBV11-3; J: TRBJ2-7; CDR3: ASSQGGSYEQY
V: TRBV28; J: TRBJ2-1; CDR3: ASSPNEGTPGAYNEQF
V: TRBV5-4; J: TRBJ2-7; CDR3: ASSSKGLHSYEQY
V: TRBV27; J: TRBJ2-7; CDR3: ASSLRRPYEQY
V: TRBV10-3; J: TRBJ1-2; CDR3: AISESGRISYGYT
V: TRBV5-5; J: TRBJ2-7; CDR3: ASSYRVLYEQY
V: TRBV29-1; J: TRBJ1-1; CDR3: SVGYGGAEAF
V: TRBV29-1; J: TRBJ2-5; CDR3: SVEGVARQETQY
V: TRBV6-6; J: TRBJ1-4; CDR3: ASSYGEKLF
V: TRBV5-1; J: TRBJ2-1; CDR3: ASSLRDRRSNEQF
V: TRBV18; J: TRBJ1-5; CDR3: ASSVAGGNQPQH
V: TRBV7-6; J: TRBJ2-1; CDR3: ASGEVLYNEQF
V: TRBV27; J: TRBJ2-1; CDR3: ASSFVAGVSYNEQF
V: TRBV30; J: TRBJ2-7; CDR3: AWSTGLAGDYEQY